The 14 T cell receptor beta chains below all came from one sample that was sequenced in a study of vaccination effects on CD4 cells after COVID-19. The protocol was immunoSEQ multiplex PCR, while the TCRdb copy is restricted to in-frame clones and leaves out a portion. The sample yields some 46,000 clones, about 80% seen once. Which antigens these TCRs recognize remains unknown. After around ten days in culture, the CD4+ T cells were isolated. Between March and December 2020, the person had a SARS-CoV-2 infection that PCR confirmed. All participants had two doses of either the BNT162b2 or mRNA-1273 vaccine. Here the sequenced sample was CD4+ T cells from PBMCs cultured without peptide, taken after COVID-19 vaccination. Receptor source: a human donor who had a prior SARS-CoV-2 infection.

The CDR3 spells CATSRQDSSYEQYF. For the CDR3, the DNA is TGTGCCACCAGCCGCCAGGACAGCTCCTACGAGCAGTACTTC. This chain connects TRBV15 to TRBJ2-7; D is possibly TRBD1 (6 bases). Germline CDR1 LNHNV, CDR2 YYDKDF (reference sequence). V lost 5 bases, J lost 0 bases, and 11 bases lay in between. The CDR3 spans 14 residues.

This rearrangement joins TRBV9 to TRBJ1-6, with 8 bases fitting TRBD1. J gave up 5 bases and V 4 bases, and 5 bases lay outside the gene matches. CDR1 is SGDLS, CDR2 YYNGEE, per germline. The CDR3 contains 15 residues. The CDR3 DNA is TGTGCCAGCAGCTTTCAGACAGGGGATAATTCACCCCTCCACTTT. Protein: CASSFQTGDNSPLHF.

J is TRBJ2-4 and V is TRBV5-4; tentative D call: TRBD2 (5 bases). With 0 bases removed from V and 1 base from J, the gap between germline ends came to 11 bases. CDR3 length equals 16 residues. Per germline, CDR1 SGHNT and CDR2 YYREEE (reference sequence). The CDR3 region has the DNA TGTGCCAGCAGCTTGGACGGGGTACGGGCCAAAAACATTCAGTACTTC. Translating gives CASSLDGVRAKNIQYF.

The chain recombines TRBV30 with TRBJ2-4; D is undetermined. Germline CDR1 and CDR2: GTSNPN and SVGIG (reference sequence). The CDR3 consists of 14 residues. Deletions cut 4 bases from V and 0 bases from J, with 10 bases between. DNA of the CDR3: TGTGCCTGGAAGGAGAACCTAGCCAAAAACATTCAGTACTTC. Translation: CAWKENLAKNIQYF.

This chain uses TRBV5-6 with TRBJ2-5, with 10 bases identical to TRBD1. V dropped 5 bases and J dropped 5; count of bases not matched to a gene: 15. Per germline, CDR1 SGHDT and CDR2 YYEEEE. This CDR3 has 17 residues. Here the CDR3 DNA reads TGTGCCAGCAGTCCGGGACAGGGGTCCCCAGTCGGGGAGACCCAGTACTTC. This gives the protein CASSPGQGSPVGETQYF.

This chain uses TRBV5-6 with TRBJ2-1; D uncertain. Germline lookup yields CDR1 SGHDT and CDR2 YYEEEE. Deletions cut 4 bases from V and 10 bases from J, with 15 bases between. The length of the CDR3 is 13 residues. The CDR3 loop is CASSPGPVTEQFF. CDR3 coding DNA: TGTGCCAGCAGCCCCGGTCCAGTTACAGAGCAGTTCTTC.

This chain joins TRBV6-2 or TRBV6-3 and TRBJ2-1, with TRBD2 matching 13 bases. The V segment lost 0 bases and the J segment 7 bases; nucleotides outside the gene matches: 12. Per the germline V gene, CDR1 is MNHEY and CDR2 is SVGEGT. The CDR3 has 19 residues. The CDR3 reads CASSYSVVLAGGPRNEQFF. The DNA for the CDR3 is TGTGCCAGCAGTTACTCGGTCGTACTAGCGGGGGGGCCTAGGAATGAGCAGTTCTTC.

The CDR3 sequence: CATSSDRSAYEQYF. The CDR3 bases are TGTGCCACCAGCTCCGACAGGAGCGCCTACGAGCAGTACTTC. The V call is TRBV15, the J call TRBJ2-7; a weak D match, TRBD1 (6 bases). V was cut by 5 bases and J by 2 bases, with 13 bases left in between. This CDR3 contains 14 residues. The V gene's germline CDR1 is LNHNV and CDR2 YYDKDF (reference sequence). The whole variable domain, remainder taken from reference TRBV15 and TRBJ2-7, is DAMVIQNPRYQVTQFGKPVTLSCSQTLNHNVMYWYQQKSSQAPKLLFHYYDKDFNNEADTPDNFQSRRPNTSFCFLDIRSPGLGDTAMYLCATSSDRSAYEQYFGPGTRLTVT.

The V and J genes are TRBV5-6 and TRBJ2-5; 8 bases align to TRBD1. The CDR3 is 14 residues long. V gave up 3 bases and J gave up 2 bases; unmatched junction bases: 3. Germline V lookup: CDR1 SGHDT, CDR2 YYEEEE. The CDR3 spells CASSSQGAQETQYF. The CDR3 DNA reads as TGTGCCAGCAGCTCTCAGGGGGCTCAAGAGACCCAGTACTTC.

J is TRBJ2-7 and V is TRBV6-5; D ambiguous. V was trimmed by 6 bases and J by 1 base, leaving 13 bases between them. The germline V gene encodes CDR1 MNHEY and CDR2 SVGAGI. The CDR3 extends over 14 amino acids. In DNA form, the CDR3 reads TGTGCCAGCAGCCAATACTCCCCTTCCTACGAGCAGTACTTC. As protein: CASSQYSPSYEQYF.

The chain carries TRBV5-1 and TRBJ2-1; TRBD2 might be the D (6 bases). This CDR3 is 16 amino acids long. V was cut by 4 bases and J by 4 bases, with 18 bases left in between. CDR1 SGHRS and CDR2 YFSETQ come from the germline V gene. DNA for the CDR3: TGCGCCAGCAGCGAGCACCCGGGACTGACTTACAATGAGCAGTTCTTC. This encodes CASSEHPGLTYNEQFF.

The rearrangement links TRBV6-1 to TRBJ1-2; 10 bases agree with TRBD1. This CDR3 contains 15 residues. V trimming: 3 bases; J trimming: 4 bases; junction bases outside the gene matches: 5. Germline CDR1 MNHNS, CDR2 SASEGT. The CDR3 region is CASSERTGGFYGYTF. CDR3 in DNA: TGTGCCAGCAGTGAGAGGACAGGGGGTTTCTATGGCTACACCTTC.

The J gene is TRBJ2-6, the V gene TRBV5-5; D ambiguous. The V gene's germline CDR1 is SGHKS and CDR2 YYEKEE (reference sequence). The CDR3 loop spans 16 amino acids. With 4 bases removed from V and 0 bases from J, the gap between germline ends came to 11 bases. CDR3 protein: CASSLSFNSGANVLTF. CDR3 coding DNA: TGTGCCAGCAGCCTATCTTTTAACTCTGGGGCCAACGTCCTGACTTTC. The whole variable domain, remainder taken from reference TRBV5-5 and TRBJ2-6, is DAGVTQSPTHLIKTRGQQVTLRCSPISGHKSVSWYQQVLGQGPQFIFQYYEKEERGRGNFPDRFSARQFPNYSSELNVNALLLGDSALYLCASSLSFNSGANVLTFGAGSRLTVL.

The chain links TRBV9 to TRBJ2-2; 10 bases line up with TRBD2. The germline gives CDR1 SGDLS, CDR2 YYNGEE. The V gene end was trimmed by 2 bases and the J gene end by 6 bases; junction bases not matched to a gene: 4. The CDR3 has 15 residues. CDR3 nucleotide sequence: TGTGCCAGCAGCGTCTCTAGCGGGGGAGCCGGGGAGCTGTTTTTT. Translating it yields CASSVSSGGAGELFF. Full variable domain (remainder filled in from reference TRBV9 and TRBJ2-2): DSGVTQTPKHLITATGQRVTLRCSPRSGDLSVYWYQQSLDQGLQFLIQYYNGEERAKGNILERFSAQQFPDLHSELNLSSLELGDSALYFCASSVSSGGAGELFFGEGSRLTVL.